This entry describes one T cell receptor beta chain. Its antigen remains unidentified. No base qualities exist here, and no much larger clone lies one base off it. Using the deep immunoSEQ assay, multiplex PCR amplified TCR CDR3 regions from genomic DNA. Extracted genomic DNA from each cell subset was distributed evenly across all wells of several immunoSEQ 96-well plates, and each plate was treated as a replicate. For sorted subsets, 200 to 250 ng genomic DNA, equal to tens of thousands of T cell genomes, was loaded into each replicate PCR. Purified libraries were quantified with a Qubit 3.0 fluorometer, sized on a Bioanalyzer 2100, and re-quantified with the KAPA Library Quantification kit. A separate single-read 150-cycle Illumina NextSeq 550 flow cell was used to sequence each immunoSEQ 96-well plate. Regarding the original processing steps: Because the immunoSEQ output held only junctional sequences and lacked quality scores, the filtering could not match the filtering applied to full-length reads. To assign V/J genes and CDR3, sequences were annotated against IMGT germline references using PyIR, a Python wrapper for IgBLAST v1.9. Any read was removed if the V/J assignment was weak (E-value above 1e-6), the CDR3 was missing, or the read contained stop codons, out-of-frame junctions, or ambiguous translated residues. V3J clonotypes were defined as sequences sharing an identical inferred V gene, J gene, and CDR3 amino acid sequence. The percentage overlap between two repertoires was calculated by dividing the number of shared unique clonotypes by the size of the smaller repertoire. RTK rarefaction, the Chao1 estimator, and Recon v2.1 estimates of unobserved clonotypes were used to assess repertoire richness. OLGA was used to compute generation probabilities for all TCRbeta clonotypes that the gDNA method yielded from a handful of donors. The immuneACCESS repertoire file appears here via TCRdb, limited to in-frame rearrangements. These files lack a portion of the clones; in checked studies, under half of the deficit traces to unresolved V genes, and the cause of the others is not known. The D gene and trimming were derived from the DNA, and the V and J assignments and clone size from that table. The sample table records 2 million to 2.5 million clones; just over 90% of these occur just once. Together, the top ten hold 0.35% to 0.45% of the sample.

The cysteine opens and the phenylalanine closes a CDR3 of 14 amino acids. Solely the CDR3 DNA is kept, with 42 bases framed from the first base. As encoded in the germline V gene, CDR1 is MNHNS while CDR2 is SASEGT. Compared with germline, V lacks 6 bases and J lacks 7 bases; bases without a gene match: 9. This record belongs to a study of shared clonotypes between healthy human individuals (dated by TCRdb to about 2020). About the investigation overall: A few men and two women, aged 18 to 49 years, made up the cohort. Different laboratories and diverse techniques were used to prepare libraries and sequence TCR repertoires, to increase sequencing depth and limit assay-specific biases. Per donor, leukapheresis produced somewhere between about 0.8 and 9 billion PBMCs. Per donor, three plates each were used for CD4 naive and CD4 memory, two for CD8 naive, and one for CD8 memory. The study deeply sequenced blood TCR repertoires of about 5 healthy adults to estimate repertoire size and the extent of clonotype sharing between individuals.

General findings and caveats noted by the study authors: Because the study included a small number of donors, the genetic and exposure-history diversity represented was limited. Only blood was sampled, and tissue TCR repertoires likely differ from those in blood. When a handful of donors were compared, the shared fraction of clonotypes was around 5% for naive CD4, approximately 3.5% for naive CD8, 2% to 2.5% for memory CD4, and 0.35% to 0.4% for memory CD8. Based on pairwise subsampling, the degree of clonotype sharing among donors was expected to be affected by sequencing depth. Naive subsets generally had larger estimated clonotype richness than memory subsets. Higher generation probabilities were observed for clonotypes shared by all four sorted-subset donors than for non-shared clonotypes. Even with the large sequencing depth, rarefaction of the sorted-subset datasets indicated that sequencing was incomplete.

Donors were healthy HIV-negative adults with no recently reported acute infections or vaccinations. Only Caucasian adults living in Nashville, Tennessee, USA were represented among the donors. CD4+ T cells were enriched by magnetic negative selection, after which naive cells were positively selected on CD45RA and the negative fraction was taken as the memory subset. Blood was obtained by leukapheresis, after which PBMCs were separated by Ficoll-Histopaque density gradient centrifugation and cryopreserved in liquid nitrogen vapor phase. Analytical flow cytometry was used to check the purity and quantity of each magnetically sorted T cell population. From each sorted fraction, genomic DNA was isolated and quantified by UV absorbance on a Nanodrop 2000c.

The TCR comes from a man between 18 and 29 years old in good health. Some clones in this sample may be carry-over from other donors' samples. The chain links TRBV6-1 with TRBJ1-3; 7 bases in the junction line up with TRBD1. Sequencing was performed on naive CD4+ T cells from PBMCs. This sample's cell subset or site label indicates: CD45RA+ positively selected. The CDR3 protein sequence reads: CASRDTGTANTIYF. The bases read TGTGCCAGCAGAGACACCGGGACAGCGAACACCATATATTTT.